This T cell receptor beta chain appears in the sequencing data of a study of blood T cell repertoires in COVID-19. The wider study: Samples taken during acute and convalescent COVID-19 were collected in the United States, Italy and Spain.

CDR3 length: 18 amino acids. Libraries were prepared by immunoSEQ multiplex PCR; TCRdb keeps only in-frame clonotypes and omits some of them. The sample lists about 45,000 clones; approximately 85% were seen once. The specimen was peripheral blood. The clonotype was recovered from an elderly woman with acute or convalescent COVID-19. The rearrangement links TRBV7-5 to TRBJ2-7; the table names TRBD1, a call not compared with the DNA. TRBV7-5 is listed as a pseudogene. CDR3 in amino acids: CVRSYRQEKRSSSYEQYF. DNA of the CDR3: TGTGTCAGAAGCTATCGACAGGAGAAGAGGTCGAGCTCCTACGAGCAGTACTTC.